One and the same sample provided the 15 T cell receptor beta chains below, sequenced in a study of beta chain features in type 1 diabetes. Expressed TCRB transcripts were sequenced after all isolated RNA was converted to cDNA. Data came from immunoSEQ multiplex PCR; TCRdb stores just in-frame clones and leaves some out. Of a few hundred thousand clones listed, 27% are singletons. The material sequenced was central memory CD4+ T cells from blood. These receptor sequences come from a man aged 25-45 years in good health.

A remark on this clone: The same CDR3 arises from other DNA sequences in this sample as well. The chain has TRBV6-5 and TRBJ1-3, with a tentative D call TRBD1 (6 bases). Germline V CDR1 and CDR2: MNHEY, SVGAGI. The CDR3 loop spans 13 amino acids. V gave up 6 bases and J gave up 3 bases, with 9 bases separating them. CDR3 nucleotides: TGTGCCAGCAGCAGGGGTTATGGAAACACCATATATTTT. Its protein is CASSRGYGNTIYF.

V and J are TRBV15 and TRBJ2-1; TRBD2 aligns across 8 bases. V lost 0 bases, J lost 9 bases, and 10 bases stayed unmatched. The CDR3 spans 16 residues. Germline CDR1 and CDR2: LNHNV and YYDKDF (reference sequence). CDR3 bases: TGTGCCACCAGCAGAGATGGGCTAGCGGGTGGACGTGAGCAGTTCTTC. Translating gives CATSRDGLAGGREQFF.

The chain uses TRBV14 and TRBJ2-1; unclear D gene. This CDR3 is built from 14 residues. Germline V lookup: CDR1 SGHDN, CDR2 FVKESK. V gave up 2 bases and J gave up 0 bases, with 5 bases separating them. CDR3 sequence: CASSQTDSYNEQFF. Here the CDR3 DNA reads TGTGCCAGCAGCCAAACGGACTCCTACAATGAGCAGTTCTTC.

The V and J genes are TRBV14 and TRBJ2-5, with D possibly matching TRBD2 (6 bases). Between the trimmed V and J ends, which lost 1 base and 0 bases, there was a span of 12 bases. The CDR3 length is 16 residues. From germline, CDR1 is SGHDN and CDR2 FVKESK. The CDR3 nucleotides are TGTGCCAGCAGCCAAGTGCGGGGAAGGGACCAAGAGACCCAGTACTTC. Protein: CASSQVRGRDQETQYF.

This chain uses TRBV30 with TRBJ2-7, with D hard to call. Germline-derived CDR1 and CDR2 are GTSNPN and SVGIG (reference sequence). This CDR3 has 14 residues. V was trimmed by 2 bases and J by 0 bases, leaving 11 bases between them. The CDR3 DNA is TGTGCCTGGAGTCCCACAGCGAGCTCCTACGAGCAGTACTTC. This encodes CAWSPTASSYEQYF.

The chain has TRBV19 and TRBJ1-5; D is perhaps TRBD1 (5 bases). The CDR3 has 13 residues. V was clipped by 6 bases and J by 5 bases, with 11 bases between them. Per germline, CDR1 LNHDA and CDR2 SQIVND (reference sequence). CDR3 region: CASRDRLDQPQHF. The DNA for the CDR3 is TGTGCCAGTAGAGACAGACTGGATCAGCCCCAGCATTTT.

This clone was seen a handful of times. The CDR3 here is CASSGTSSRETQYF. The CDR3 nucleotides read TGTGCCAGCAGTGGGACTAGTTCAAGGGAGACCCAGTACTTC. The chain recombines TRBV2 with TRBJ2-5; 7 bases agree with TRBD2. Germline loops: CDR1 SNHLY, CDR2 FYNNEI. The CDR3 length is 14 residues. V shed 4 bases, J shed 5 bases, and the junction held 7 bases outside the gene matches.

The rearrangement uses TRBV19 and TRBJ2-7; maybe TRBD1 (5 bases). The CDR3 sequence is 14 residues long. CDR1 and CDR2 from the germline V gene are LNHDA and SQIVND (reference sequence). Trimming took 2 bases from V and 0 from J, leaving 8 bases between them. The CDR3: CASSIQGYSYEQYF. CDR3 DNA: TGTGCCAGTAGTATACAGGGATACTCCTACGAGCAGTACTTC.

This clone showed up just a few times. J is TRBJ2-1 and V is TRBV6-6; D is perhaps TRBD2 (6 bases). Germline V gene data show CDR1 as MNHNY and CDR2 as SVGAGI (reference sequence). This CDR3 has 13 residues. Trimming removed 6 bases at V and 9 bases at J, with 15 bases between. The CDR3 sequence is CASRALARGEQFF. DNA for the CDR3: TGTGCCAGCAGAGCTCTAGCGAGGGGTGAGCAGTTCTTC.

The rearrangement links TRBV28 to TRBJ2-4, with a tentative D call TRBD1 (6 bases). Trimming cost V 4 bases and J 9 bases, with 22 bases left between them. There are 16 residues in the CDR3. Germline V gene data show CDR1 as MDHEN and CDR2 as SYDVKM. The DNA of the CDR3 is TGTGCCAGCAGTTCCCACAGGGACGGGACGGGAAGCATTCAGTACTTC. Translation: CASSSHRDGTGSIQYF.

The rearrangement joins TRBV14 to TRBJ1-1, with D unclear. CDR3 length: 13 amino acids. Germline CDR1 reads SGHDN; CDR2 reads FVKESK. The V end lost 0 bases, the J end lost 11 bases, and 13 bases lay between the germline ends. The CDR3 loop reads CASSQDYPGRAFF. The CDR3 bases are TGTGCCAGCAGCCAAGATTACCCGGGGAGGGCTTTCTTT.

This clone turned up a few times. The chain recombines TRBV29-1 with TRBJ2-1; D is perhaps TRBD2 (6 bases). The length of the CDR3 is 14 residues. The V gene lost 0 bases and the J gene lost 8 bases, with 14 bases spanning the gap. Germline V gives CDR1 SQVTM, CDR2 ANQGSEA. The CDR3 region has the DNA TGCAGCGTTGAAGAAATGGGCGGGATTGATGAGCAGTTCTTC. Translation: CSVEEMGGIDEQFF.

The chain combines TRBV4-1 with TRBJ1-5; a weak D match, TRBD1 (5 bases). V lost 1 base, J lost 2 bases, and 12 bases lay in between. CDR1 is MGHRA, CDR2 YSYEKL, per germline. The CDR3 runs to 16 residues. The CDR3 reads CASSQVSGIGNQPQHF. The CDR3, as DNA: TGCGCCAGCAGCCAAGTTTCAGGGATTGGCAATCAGCCCCAGCATTTT.

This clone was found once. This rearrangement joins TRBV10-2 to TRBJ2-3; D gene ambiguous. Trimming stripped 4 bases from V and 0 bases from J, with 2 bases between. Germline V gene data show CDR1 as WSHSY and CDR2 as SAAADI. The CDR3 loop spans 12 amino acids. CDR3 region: CASSGSTDTQYF. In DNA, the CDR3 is TGCGCCAGCAGTGGGAGCACAGATACGCAGTATTTT.

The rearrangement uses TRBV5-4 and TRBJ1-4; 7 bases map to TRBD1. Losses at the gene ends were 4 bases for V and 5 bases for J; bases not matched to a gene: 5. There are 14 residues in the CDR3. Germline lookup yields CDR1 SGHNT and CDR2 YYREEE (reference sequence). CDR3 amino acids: CASSPGQRNEKLFF. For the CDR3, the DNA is TGTGCCAGCAGCCCGGGACAGCGGAATGAAAAACTGTTTTTT.